The clone carrying this TCR beta chain was seen repeatedly, ten times or more. These data come from a study of blood T cells in healthy people across ages. Turning to the study itself: Template switching retrieved approximately one barcoded beta molecule for each two T cells.

Germline V gene lookup returns CDR1 DFQATT and CDR2 SNEGSKA (reference sequence). This CDR3 has 15 amino acids. The germline V and J ends were trimmed by 0 bases and 2 bases, with 14 bases remaining between them. Using a J-beta primer mix together with a sample-barcoded 5' primer, a second PCR was run for about 6 to 11 cycles. TCRdb re-derived calls from the 5' RACE reads in MiXCR, one entry per CDR3 protein. The sample comprises 700,000 or so distinct CDR3 sequences, about 43% of which are singletons, and 30% rests with the top ten. V usage is TRBV20-1 and J usage is TRBJ2-7, with D maybe TRBD2 (6 bases). The origin of this receptor is a man older than 75 in good health. The specimen was blood. The chain's CDR3 is CSARDLMRGPYEQYF. In nucleotides, the CDR3 is TGCAGTGCTAGAGATCTTATGCGGGGCCCCTACGAGCAGTACTTC.